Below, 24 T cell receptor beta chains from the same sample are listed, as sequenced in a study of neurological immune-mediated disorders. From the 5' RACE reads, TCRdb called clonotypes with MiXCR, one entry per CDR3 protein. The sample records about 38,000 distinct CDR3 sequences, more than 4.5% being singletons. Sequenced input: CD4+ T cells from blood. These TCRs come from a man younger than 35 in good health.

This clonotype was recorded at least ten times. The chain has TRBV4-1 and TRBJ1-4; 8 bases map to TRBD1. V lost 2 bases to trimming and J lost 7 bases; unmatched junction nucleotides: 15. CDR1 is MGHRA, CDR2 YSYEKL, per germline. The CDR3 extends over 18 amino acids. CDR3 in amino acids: CASSQTYSRTGQGEKLFF. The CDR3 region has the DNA TGCGCCAGCAGCCAAACATATTCGAGGACAGGGCAGGGTGAAAAACTGTTTTTT.

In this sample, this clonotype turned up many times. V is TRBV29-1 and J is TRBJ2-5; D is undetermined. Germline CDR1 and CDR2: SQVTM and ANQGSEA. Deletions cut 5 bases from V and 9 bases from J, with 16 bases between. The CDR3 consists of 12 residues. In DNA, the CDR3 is TGCAGCGTTAACTCCCCCCCAAGGGCCCAGTACTTC. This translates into CSVNSPPRAQYF.

CDR3 DNA sequence: TGTGCCAGCAGTTCCGGACAGGTTCGCGGGGAGCTGTTTTTT. Its translation: CASSSGQVRGELFF. V and J are TRBV28 and TRBJ2-2; 7 bases line up with TRBD1. CDR3 length: 14 amino acids. The V segment lost 4 bases and the J segment 7 bases; nucleotides outside the gene matches: 6. The germline V gene has CDR1 MDHEN and CDR2 SYDVKM.

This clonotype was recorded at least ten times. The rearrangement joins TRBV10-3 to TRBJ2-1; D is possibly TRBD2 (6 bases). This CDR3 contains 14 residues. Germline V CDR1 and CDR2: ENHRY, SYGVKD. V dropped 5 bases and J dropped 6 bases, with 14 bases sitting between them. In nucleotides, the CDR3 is TGTGCCATCAGTCCTTCGACTAGGAGCAATGAGCAGTTCTTC. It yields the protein CAISPSTRSNEQFF.

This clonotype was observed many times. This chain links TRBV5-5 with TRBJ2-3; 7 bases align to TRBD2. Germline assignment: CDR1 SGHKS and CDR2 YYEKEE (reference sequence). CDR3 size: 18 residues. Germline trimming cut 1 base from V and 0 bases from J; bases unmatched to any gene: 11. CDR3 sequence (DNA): TGTGCCAGCAGCTTGCCAACCACCGGCGGGGGAAGCACAGATACGCAGTATTTT. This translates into CASSLPTTGGGSTDTQYF.

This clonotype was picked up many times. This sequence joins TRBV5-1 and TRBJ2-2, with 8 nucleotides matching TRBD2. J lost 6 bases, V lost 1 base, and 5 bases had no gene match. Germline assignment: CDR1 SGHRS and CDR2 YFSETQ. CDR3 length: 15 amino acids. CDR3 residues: CASSLSTSEAGELFF. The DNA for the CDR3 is TGCGCCAGCAGCTTGTCGACTAGCGAGGCCGGGGAGCTGTTTTTT.

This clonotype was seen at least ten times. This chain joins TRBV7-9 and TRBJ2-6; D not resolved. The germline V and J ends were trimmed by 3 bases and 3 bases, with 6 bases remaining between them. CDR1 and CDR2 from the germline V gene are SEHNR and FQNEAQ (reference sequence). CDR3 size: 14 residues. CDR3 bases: TGTGCCAGCAGCTTGGTAGGTGGGGCCAACGTCCTGACTTTC. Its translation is CASSLVGGANVLTF.

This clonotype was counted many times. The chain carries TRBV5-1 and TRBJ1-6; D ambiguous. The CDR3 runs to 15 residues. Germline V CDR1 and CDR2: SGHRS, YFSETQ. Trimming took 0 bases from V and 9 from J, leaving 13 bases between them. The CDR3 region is CASSLGPATGSPLHF. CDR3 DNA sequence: TGCGCCAGCAGCTTGGGGCCAGCCACGGGTTCACCCCTCCACTTT.

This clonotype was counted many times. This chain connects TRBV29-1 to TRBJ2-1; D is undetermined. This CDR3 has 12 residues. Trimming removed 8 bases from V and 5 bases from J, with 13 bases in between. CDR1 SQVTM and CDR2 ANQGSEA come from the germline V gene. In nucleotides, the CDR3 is TGCAGCCCCCGTGGAAGAAACAATGAGCAGTTCTTC. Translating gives CSPRGRNNEQFF.

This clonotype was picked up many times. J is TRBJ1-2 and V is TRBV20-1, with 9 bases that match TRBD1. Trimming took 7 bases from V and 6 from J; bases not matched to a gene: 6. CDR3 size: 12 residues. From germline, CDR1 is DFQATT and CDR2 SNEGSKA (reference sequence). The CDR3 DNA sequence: TGCAGTGTCCAAAGACAGGGGGATGGCTACACCTTC. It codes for CSVQRQGDGYTF.

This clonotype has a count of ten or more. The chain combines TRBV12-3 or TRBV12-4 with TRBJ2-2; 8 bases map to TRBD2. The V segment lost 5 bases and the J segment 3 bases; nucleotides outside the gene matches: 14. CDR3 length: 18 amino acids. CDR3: CASSRPGAGGNYTGELFF. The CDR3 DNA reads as TGTGCCAGCAGTCGCCCCGGGGCGGGGGGTAATTACACCGGGGAGCTGTTTTTT.

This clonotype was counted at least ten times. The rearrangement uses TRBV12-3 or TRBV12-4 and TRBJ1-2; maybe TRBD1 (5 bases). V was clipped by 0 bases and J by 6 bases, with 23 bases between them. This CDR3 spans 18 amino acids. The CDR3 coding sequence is TGTGCCAGCAGTTTAGCTTTTTTCTCGCGCAGGGTACGGGATGGCTACACCTTC. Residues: CASSLAFFSRRVRDGYTF.

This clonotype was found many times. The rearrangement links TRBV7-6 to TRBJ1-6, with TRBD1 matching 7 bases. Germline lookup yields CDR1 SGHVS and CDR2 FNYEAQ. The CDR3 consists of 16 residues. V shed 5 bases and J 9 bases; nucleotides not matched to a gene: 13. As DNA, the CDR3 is TGTGCCAGCAGCCCCCGCCAGGGGGTCTCGTCTTCACCCCTCCACTTT. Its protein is CASSPRQGVSSSPLHF. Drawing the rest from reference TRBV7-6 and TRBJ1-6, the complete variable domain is GAGVSQSPRYKVTKRGQDVALRCDPISGHVSLYWYRQALGQGPEFLTYFNYEAQQDKSGLPNDRFSAERPEGSISTLTIQRTEQRDSAMYRCASSPRQGVSSSPLHFGNGTRLTVT.

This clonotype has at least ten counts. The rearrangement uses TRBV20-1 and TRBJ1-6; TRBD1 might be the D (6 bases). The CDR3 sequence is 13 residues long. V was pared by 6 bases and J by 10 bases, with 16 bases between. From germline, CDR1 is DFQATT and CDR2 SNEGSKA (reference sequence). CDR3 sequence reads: CSAKEGEGSPLHF. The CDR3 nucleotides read TGCAGTGCCAAAGAGGGGGAGGGCTCACCCCTCCACTTT.

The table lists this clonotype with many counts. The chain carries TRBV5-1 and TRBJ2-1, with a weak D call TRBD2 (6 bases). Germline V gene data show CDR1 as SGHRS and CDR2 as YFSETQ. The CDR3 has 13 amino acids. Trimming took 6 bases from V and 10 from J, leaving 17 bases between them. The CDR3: CASTRGWDSEQFF. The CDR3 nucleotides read TGCGCCAGCACCCGGGGGTGGGACTCGGAGCAGTTCTTC.

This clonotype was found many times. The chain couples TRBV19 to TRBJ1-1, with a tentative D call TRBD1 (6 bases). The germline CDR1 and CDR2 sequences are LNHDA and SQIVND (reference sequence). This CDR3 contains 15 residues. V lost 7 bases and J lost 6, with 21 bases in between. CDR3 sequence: CASTSEGGSSAEAFF. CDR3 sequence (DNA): TGTGCCAGTACATCAGAGGGGGGGAGTTCCGCTGAAGCTTTCTTT.

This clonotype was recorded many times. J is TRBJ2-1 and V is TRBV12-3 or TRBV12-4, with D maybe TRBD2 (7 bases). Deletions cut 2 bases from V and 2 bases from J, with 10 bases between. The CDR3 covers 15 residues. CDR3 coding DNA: TGTGCCAGCAGTTTAAAGGGGGGGGCCTACAATGAGCAGTTCTTC. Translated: CASSLKGGAYNEQFF.

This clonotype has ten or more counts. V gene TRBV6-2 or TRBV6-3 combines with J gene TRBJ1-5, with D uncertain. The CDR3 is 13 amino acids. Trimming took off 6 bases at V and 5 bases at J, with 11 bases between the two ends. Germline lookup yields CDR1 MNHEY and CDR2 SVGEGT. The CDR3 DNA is TGTGCCAGCAGCACCCACCCCGATCAGCCCCAGCATTTT. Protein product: CASSTHPDQPQHF.

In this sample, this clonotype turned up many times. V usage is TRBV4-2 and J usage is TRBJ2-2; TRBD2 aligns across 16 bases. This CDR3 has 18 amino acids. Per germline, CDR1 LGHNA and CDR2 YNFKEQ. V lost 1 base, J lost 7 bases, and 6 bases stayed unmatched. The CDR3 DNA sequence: TGTGCCAGCAGCCAAGGGGGACTAGCGGGGGGGCCGATCGGGGAGCTGTTTTTT. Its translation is CASSQGGLAGGPIGELFF.

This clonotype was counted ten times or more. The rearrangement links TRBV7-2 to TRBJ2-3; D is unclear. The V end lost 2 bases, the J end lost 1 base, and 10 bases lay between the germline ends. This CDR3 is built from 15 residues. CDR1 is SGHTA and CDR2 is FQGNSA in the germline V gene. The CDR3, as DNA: TGTGCCAGCAGCTTAAGGGTCCAGCGCACAGATACGCAGTATTTT. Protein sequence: CASSLRVQRTDTQYF.

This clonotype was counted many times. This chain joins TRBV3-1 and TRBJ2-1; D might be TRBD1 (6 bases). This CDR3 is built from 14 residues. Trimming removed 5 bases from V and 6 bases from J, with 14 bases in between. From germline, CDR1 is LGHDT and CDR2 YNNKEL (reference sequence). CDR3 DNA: TGTGCCAGCAGCACCCAGACAGGCCCCAATGAGCAGTTCTTC. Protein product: CASSTQTGPNEQFF.

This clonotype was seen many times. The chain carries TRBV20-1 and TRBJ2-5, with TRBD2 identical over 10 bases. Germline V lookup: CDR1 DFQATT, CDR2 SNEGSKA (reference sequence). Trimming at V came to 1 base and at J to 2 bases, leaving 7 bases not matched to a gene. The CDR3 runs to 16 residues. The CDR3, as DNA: TGCAGTGCTAGAGCTGTGAGCGGGGGGGGGCAAGAGACCCAGTACTTC. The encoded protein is CSARAVSGGGQETQYF.

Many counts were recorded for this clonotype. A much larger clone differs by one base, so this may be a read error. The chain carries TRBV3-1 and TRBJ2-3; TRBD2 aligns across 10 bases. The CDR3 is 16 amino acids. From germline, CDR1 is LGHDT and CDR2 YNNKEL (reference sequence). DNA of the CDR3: TGTGCCAGCAACCAAGTCCTAGCGGGGGACACAGATACGCAGTATTTT. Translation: CASNQVLAGDTDTQYF.

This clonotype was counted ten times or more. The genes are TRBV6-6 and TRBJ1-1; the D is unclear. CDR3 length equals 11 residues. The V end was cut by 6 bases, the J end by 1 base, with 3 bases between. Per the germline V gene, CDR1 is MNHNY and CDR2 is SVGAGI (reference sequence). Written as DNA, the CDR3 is TGTGCCAGCAGGGGGAACACTGAAGCTTTCTTT. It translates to CASRGNTEAFF.